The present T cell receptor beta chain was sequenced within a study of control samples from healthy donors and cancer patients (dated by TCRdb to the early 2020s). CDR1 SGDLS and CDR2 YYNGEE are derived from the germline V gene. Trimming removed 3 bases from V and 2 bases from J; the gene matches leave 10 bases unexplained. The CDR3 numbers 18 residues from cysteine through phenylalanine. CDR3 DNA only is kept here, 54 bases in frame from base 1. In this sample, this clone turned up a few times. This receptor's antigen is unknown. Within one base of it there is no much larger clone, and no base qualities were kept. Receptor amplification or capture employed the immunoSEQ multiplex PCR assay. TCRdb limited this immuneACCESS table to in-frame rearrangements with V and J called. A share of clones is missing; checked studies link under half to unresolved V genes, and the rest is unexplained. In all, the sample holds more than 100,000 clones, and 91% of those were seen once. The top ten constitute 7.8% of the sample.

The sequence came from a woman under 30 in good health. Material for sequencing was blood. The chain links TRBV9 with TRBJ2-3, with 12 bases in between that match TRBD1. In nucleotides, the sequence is TGTGCCAGCAGCGAGGGGACAGGGGGCTCCGTGGTCACAGATACGCAGTATTTT. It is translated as CASSEGTGGSVVTDTQYF.